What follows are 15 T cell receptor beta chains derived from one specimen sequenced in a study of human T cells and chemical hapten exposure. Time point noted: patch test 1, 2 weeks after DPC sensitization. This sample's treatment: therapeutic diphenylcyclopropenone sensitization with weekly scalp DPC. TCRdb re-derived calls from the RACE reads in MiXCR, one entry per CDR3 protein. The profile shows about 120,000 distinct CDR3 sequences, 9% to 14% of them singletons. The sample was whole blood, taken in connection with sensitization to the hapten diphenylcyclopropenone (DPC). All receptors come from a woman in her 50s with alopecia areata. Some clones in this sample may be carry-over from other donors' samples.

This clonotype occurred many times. The CDR3 bases are TGCAGCGTTGAAGGTGTCAATGAGCAGTTCTTC. This translates into CSVEGVNEQFF. The rearrangement joins TRBV29-1 to TRBJ2-1; no reliable D call. The CDR3 length is 11 residues. V gave up 1 base and J gave up 6 bases, with 4 bases separating them. Germline CDR1 SQVTM, CDR2 ANQGSEA.

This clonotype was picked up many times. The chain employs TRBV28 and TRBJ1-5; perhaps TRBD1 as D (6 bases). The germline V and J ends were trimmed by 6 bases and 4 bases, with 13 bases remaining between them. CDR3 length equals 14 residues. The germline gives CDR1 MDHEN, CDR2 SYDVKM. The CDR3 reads CASSYGTPNQPQHF. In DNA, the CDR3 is TGTGCCAGCAGCTACGGGACACCTAATCAGCCCCAGCATTTT.

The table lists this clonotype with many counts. This chain's CDR3 is CASSLGSYRAIQETQYF. CDR3 nucleotide sequence: TGTGCCAGCAGCTTAGGCTCCTACAGGGCCATCCAAGAGACCCAGTACTTC. This chain uses TRBV7-9 with TRBJ2-5; D perhaps matches TRBD1 (6 bases). The germline CDR1 and CDR2 sequences are SEHNR and FQNEAQ (reference sequence). The V end was cut by 1 base, the J end by 1 base, with 16 bases between. This CDR3 region has 17 residues.

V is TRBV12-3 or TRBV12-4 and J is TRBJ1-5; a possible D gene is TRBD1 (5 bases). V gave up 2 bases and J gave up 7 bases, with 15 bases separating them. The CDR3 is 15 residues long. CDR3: CASSLSRVGGQPQHF. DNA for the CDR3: TGTGCCAGCAGTTTAAGCAGGGTCGGGGGGCAGCCCCAGCATTTT.

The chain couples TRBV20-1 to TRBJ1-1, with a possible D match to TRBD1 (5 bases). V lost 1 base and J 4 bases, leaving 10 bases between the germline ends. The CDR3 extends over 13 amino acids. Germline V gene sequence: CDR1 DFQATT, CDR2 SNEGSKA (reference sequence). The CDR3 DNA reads TGCAGTGCTAGAGTCTCGGGGGGCACTGAAGCTTTCTTT. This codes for CSARVSGGTEAFF.

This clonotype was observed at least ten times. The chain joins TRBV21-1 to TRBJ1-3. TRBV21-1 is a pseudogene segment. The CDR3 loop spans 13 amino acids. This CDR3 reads CAQCQFSGNTIYF. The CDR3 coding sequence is TGTGCCCAATGTCAGTTCTCTGGAAACACCATATATTTT.

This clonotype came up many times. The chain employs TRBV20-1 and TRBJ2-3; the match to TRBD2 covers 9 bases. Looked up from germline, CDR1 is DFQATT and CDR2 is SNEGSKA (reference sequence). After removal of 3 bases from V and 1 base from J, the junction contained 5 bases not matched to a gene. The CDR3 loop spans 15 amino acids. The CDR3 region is CSASIRGGGTDTQYF. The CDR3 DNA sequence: TGCAGTGCTAGTATCCGCGGGGGGGGCACAGATACGCAGTATTTT.

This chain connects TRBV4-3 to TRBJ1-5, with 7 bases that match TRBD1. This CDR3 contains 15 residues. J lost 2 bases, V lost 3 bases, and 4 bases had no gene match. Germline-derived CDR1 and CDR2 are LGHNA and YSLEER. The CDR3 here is CASSHDDRGNQPQHF. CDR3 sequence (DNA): TGCGCCAGCAGCCATGACGACAGGGGCAATCAGCCCCAGCATTTT.

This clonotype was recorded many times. In DNA, the CDR3 is TGTGCCAGCAGCTTAGGGATGGGCGACGAGCAGTACTTC. Translation gives CASSLGMGDEQYF. The V gene is TRBV7-6, the J gene TRBJ2-7, with D hard to call. Deletions cut 1 base from V and 5 bases from J, with 9 bases between. This CDR3 has 13 amino acids. The germline V gene has CDR1 SGHVS and CDR2 FNYEAQ. The whole variable domain, filled in from reference TRBV7-6 and TRBJ2-7, reads GAGVSQSPRYKVTKRGQDVALRCDPISGHVSLYWYRQALGQGPEFLTYFNYEAQQDKSGLPNDRFSAERPEGSISTLTIQRTEQRDSAMYRCASSLGMGDEQYFGPGTRLTVT.

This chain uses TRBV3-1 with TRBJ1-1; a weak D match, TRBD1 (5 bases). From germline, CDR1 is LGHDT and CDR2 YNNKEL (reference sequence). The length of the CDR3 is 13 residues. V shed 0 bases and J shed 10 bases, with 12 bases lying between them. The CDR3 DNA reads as TGTGCCAGCAGCCAAGATGGGGGGACGGGAGCTTTCTTT. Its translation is CASSQDGGTGAFF.

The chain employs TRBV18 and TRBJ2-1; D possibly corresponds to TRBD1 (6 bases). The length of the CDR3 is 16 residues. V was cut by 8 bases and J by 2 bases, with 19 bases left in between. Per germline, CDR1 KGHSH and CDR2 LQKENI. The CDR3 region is CASPPGQNGPYNEQFF. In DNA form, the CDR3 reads TGTGCCAGCCCCCCCGGACAGAACGGCCCCTACAATGAGCAGTTCTTC.

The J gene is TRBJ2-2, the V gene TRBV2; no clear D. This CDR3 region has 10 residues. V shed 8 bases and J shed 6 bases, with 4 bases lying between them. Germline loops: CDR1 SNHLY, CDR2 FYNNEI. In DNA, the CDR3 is TGTGCCAGCGCCGCCGGGGAGCTGTTTTTT. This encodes CASAAGELFF.

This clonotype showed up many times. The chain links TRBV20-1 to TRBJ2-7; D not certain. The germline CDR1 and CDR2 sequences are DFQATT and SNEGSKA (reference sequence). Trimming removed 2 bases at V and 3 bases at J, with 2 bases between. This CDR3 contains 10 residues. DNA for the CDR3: TGCAGTGCTAGATACTACGAGCAGTACTTC. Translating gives CSARYYEQYF.

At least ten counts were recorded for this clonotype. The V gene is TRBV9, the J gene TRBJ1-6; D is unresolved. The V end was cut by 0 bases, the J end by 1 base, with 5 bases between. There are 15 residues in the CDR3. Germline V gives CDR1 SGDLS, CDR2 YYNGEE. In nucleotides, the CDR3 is TGTGCCAGCAGCGTAGGTGGGTCCTATAATTCACCCCTCCACTTT. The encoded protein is CASSVGGSYNSPLHF.

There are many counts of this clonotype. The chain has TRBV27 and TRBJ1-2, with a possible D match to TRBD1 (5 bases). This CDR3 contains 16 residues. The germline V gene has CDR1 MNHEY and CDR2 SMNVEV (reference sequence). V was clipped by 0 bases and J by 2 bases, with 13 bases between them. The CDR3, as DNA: TGTGCCAGCAGTTTATCGACAGCCTACAAAAACTATGGCTACACCTTC. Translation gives CASSLSTAYKNYGYTF.